The subject of this entry is one T cell receptor beta chain. CDR3 length equals 14 residues. J gave up 10 bases and V 4 bases, and 7 bases lay outside the gene matches. Germline lookup yields CDR1 SEHNR and CDR2 FQNEAQ (reference sequence). Clones were sequenced by immunoSEQ multiplex PCR, and TCRdb holds only the in-frame ones, with some missing. This table has about 170,000 clones, approximately 84% appearing once. These data originate in a study of blood T cell repertoires in COVID-19. This clonotype was obtained from a woman over 75 with acute or convalescent COVID-19. Sequencing used peripheral blood. The rearrangement uses TRBV7-9 and TRBJ2-1; 10 bases agree with TRBD2. The CDR3 reads CASSWSSGSSEQFF. CDR3 bases: TGTGCCAGCAGCTGGTCTAGCGGGAGTTCCGAGCAGTTCTTC.